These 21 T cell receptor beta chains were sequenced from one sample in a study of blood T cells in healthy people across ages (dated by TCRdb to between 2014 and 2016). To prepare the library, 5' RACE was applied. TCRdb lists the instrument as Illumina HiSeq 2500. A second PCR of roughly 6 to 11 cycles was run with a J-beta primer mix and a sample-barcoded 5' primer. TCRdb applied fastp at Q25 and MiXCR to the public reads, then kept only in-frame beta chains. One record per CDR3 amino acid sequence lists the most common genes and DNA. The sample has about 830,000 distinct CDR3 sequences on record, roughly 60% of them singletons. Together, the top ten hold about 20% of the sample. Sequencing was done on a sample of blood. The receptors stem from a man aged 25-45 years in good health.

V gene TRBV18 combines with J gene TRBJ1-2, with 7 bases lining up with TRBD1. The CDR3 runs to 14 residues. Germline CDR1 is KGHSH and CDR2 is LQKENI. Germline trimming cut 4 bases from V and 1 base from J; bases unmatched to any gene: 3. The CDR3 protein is CASSHGQDNYGYTF. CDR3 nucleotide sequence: TGTGCCAGCTCACACGGACAGGATAACTATGGCTACACCTTC.

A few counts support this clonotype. CDR3 DNA sequence: TGCGCCAGCAGCCAACAGTCGGGCCCCAATGAGCAGTTCTTC. It yields the protein CASSQQSGPNEQFF. The genes are TRBV4-3 and TRBJ2-1, with D hard to call. With 2 bases removed from V and 6 bases from J, the gap between germline ends came to 11 bases. The CDR3 is 14 amino acids. CDR1 LGHNA and CDR2 YSLEER come from the germline V gene.

CDR3 sequence (DNA): TGTGCCAGCAGCCCGACCGGGACAGCAACCTACGAGCAGTACTTC. Residues: CASSPTGTATYEQYF. The chain carries TRBV7-2 and TRBJ2-7, with TRBD1 matching 7 bases. CDR3 length: 15 residues. The junction had 9 bases not matched to a gene; V was cut back by 5 bases and J by 2 bases. CDR1 SGHTA and CDR2 FQGNSA come from the germline V gene.

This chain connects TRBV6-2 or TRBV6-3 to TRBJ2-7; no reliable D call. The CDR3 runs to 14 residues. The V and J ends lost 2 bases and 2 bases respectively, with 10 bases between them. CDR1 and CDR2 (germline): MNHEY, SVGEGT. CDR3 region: CASSYLSLAYEQYF. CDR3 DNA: TGTGCCAGCAGTTACCTCAGCCTAGCCTACGAGCAGTACTTC.

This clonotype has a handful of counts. DNA for the CDR3: TGTGCCAGTCCGCCCTGGGATTTGGGGTGCGAGCAGTACTTC. Encoded protein: CASPPWDLGCEQYF. V usage is TRBV28 and J usage is TRBJ2-4; D uncertain. TRBJ2-7 matches the DNA end more closely, so the J call is doubtful. Germline CDR1 MDHEN, CDR2 SYDVKM. The length of the CDR3 is 14 residues.

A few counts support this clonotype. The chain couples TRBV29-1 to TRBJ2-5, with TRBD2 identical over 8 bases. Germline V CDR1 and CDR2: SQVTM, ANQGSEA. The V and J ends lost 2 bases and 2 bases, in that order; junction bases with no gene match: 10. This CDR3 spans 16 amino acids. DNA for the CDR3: TGCAGCGTTGAAAAGTCGGGTAGCGGGATTCAAGAGACCCAGTACTTC. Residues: CSVEKSGSGIQETQYF. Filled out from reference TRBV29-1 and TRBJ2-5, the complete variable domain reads SAVISQKPSRDICQRGTSLTIQCQVDSQVTMMFWYRQQPGQSLTLIATANQGSEATYESGFVIDKFPISRPNLTFSTLTVSNMSPEDSSIYLCSVEKSGSGIQETQYFGPGTRLLVL.

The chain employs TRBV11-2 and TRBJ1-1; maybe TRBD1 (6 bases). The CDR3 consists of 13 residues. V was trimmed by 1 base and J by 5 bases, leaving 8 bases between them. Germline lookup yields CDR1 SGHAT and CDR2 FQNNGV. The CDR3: CASSLVRGTEAFF. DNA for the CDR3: TGTGCCAGCAGCTTAGTCAGGGGTACTGAAGCTTTCTTT.

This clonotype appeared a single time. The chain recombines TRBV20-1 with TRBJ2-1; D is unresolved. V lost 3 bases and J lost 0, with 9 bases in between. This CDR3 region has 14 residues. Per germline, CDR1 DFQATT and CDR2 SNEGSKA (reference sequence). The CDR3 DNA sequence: TGCAGTGCTAGCGGGCCATACTCCTACAATGAGCAGTTCTTC. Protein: CSASGPYSYNEQFF.

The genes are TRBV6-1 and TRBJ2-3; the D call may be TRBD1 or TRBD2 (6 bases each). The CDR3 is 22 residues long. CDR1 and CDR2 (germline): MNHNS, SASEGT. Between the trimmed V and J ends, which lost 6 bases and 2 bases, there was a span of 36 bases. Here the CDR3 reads CASSPLGRRATGASTYTDTQYF. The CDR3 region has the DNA TGTGCCAGCAGCCCTTTGGGACGGCGGGCTACGGGGGCTAGCACCTACACAGATACGCAGTATTTT.

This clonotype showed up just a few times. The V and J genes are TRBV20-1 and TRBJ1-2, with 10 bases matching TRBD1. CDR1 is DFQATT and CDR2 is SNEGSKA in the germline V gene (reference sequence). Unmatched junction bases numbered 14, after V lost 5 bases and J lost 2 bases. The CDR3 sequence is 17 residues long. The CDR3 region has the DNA TGCAGTGCTTGGGCGGGGACAGGGGACCTTCTGAACTATGGCTACACCTTC. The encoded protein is CSAWAGTGDLLNYGYTF.

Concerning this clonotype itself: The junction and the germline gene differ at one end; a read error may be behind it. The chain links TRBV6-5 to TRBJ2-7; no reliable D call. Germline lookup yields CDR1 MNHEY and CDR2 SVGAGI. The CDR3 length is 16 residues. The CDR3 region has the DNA TGTGCCAGCAGTTACTCTCAGGCGTATTATTCCTACGATCAGTACTTC. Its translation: CASSYSQAYYSYDQYF.

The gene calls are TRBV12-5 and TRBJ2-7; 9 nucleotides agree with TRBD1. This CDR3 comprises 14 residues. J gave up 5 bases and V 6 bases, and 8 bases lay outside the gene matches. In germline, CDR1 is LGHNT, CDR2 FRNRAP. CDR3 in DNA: TGTGCTAGTGGGAAAGTGGGACAGGGCCACGAGCAGTACTTC. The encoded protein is CASGKVGQGHEQYF.

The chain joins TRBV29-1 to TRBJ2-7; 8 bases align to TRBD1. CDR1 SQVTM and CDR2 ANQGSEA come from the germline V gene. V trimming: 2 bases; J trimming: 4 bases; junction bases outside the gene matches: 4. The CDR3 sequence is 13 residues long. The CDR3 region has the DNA TGCAGCGTTGAAATCGACAGGGGATACGAGCAGTACTTC. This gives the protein CSVEIDRGYEQYF.

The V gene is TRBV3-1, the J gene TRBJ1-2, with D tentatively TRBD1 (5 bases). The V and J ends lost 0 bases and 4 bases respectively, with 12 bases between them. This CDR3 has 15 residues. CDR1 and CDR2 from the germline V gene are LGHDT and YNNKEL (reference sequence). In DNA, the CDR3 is TGTGCCAGCAGCCAAGATGGGGGAGTGGGCTATGGCTACACCTTC. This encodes CASSQDGGVGYGYTF.

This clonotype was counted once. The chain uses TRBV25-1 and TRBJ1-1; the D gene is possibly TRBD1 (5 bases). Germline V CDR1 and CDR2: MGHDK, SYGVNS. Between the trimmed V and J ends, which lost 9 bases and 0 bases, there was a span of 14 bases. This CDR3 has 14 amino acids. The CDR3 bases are TGTGCCAGTTCTATAAGGGGCATGAACACTGAAGCTTTCTTT. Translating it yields CASSIRGMNTEAFF.

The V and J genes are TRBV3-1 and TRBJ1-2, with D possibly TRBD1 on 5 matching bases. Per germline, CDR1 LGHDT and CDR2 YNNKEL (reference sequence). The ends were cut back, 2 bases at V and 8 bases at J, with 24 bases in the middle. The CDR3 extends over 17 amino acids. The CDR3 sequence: CASSQSWGRGLVWGYTF. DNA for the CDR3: TGTGCCAGCAGCCAATCGTGGGGGAGAGGCTTGGTTTGGGGCTACACCTTC.

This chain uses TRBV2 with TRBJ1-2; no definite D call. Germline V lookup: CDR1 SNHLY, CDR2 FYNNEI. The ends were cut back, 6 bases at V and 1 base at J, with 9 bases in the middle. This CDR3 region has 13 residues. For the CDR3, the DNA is TGTGCCAGCAGAATGGGCGGTAACTATGGCTACACCTTC. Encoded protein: CASRMGGNYGYTF. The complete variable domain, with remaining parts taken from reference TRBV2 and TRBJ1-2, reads EPEVTQTPSHQVTQMGQEVILRCVPISNHLYFYWYRQILGQKVEFLVSFYNNEISEKSEIFDDQFSVERPDGSNFTLKIRSTKLEDSAMYFCASRMGGNYGYTFGSGTRLTVV.

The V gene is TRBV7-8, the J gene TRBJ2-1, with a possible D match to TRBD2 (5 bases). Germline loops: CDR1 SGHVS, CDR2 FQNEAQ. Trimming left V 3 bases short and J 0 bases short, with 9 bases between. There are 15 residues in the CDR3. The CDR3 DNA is TGTGCCAGCAGCTTTGGACTGAGCTCCTACAATGAGCAGTTCTTC. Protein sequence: CASSFGLSSYNEQFF.

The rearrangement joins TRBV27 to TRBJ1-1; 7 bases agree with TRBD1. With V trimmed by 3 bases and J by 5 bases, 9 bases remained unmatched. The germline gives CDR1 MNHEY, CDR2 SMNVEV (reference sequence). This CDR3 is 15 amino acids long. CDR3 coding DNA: TGTGCCAGCAGTTTTATGTCAGGGGGTGATACTGAAGCTTTCTTT. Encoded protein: CASSFMSGGDTEAFF.

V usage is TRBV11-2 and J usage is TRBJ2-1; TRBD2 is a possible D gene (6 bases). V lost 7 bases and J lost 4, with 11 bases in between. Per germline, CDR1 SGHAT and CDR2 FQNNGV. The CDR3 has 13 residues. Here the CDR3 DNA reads TGTGCCAGCACCCGGGACTTTTACAATGAGCAGTTCTTC. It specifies CASTRDFYNEQFF.

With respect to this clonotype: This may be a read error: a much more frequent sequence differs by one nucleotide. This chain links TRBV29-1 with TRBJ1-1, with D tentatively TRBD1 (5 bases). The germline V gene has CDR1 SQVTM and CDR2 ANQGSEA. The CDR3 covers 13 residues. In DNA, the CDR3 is TGCGGCGGAACTCAGGGAAGGGAGACTGAAGCTTTCTTT. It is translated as CGGTQGRETEAFF.